Listed here are 24 T cell receptor beta chains from one sample, sequenced in a study of blood T cell repertoires in COVID-19. Some clones are missing from TCRdb's copy, which holds only in-frame ones; the method was immunoSEQ multiplex PCR. The table includes 200,000 to 300,000 clones, about nine tenths detected once. The material sequenced was PBMCs or T cells enriched from blood (not recorded which). The origin of the receptors is a man aged 35-49 years who had recovered from COVID-19.

The chain uses TRBV12-3 or TRBV12-4 and TRBJ1-5; a weak D match, TRBD1 (6 bases). The V gene lost 5 bases and the J gene lost 7 bases, with 12 bases spanning the gap. The CDR3 length is 13 residues. CDR3 in DNA: TGTGCCAGCAGTATACAGGGAGGGCAGCCCCAGCATTTT. It codes for CASSIQGGQPQHF.

This clone has only one observation. This chain joins TRBV4-3 and TRBJ2-3, with 10 positions matching TRBD1. After removal of 1 base from V and 2 bases from J, the junction contained 3 bases not matched to a gene. Germline values: CDR1 LGHNA, CDR2 YSLEER. The CDR3 covers 16 residues. CDR3 protein: CASSQATGGNTDTQYF. CDR3 in DNA: TGCGCCAGCAGCCAAGCGACAGGGGGCAACACAGATACGCAGTATTTT.

This clone was detected once. The chain has TRBV5-4 and TRBJ2-7; maybe TRBD2 (6 bases). Germline values: CDR1 SGHNT, CDR2 YYREEE (reference sequence). V lost 4 bases and J 2 bases, leaving 16 bases between the germline ends. The CDR3 length is 15 residues. The CDR3 coding sequence is TGTGCCAGCAGCCCCACGGGACTCCTAACCTACGAGCAGTACTTC. It encodes CASSPTGLLTYEQYF.

V gene TRBV2 combines with J gene TRBJ2-3; 8 bases align to TRBD2. The CDR3 has 14 residues. Germline CDR1 SNHLY, CDR2 FYNNEI. Germline trimming cut 6 bases from V and 2 bases from J; bases unmatched to any gene: 4. CDR3 in amino acids: CASRGLEITDTQYF. The CDR3 nucleotides are TGTGCCAGCAGGGGACTAGAAATCACAGATACGCAGTATTTT.

The V and J genes are TRBV2 and TRBJ1-2; the match to TRBD1 covers 8 bases. The CDR3 extends over 15 amino acids. V was clipped by 7 bases and J by 4 bases; unmatched bases: 11. Germline CDR1 reads SNHLY; CDR2 reads FYNNEI. The CDR3 nucleotides are TGTGCCAGCAATTCTCCGGACAGGGAGGGCTATGGCTACACCTTC. This translates into CASNSPDREGYGYTF.

The chain employs TRBV5-1 and TRBJ2-7, with TRBD2 identical over 14 bases. Trimming cost V 4 bases and J 11 bases; bases outside gene matches: 11. Germline V lookup: CDR1 SGHRS, CDR2 YFSETQ. The CDR3 is 15 residues long. The CDR3 coding sequence is TGCGCCAGCAGCCCGGGGACTAGCGGGAGACTTTGGGAGTACTTC. Encoded protein: CASSPGTSGRLWEYF.

This chain joins TRBV7-5 and TRBJ1-5. TRBV7-5 is assigned pseudogene status. This CDR3 comprises 13 residues. CDR3 sequence: CVGSEEGDQPQHF. The CDR3 nucleotides read TGTGTCGGATCAGAGGAGGGTGATCAGCCCCAGCATTTT.

This chain links TRBV5-4 with TRBJ1-1; D possibly corresponds to TRBD1 (6 bases). Per the germline V gene, CDR1 is SGHNT and CDR2 is YYREEE (reference sequence). Trimming took 6 bases from V and 3 from J, leaving 18 bases between them. This CDR3 has 15 amino acids. CDR3 in amino acids: CASNSWGQRDTEAFF. The CDR3 nucleotides are TGTGCCAGCAATTCGTGGGGGCAACGGGACACTGAAGCTTTCTTT.

Concerning this clone itself: Other DNA sequences from this sample encode an identical CDR3 as well. The V call is TRBV5-1, the J call TRBJ2-1, with 9 positions matching TRBD2. With V trimmed by 0 bases and J by 6 bases, 4 bases remained unmatched. There are 15 residues in the CDR3. Germline V gene lookup returns CDR1 SGHRS and CDR2 YFSETQ. CDR3 amino acids: CASSLGGLASNEQFF. In DNA, the CDR3 is TGCGCCAGCAGCTTGGGGGGACTAGCTAGCAATGAGCAGTTCTTC.

The chain is built from TRBV30 and TRBJ1-2; 9 bases are shared with TRBD1. Unmatched junction bases numbered 3, after V lost 5 bases and J lost 2 bases. Germline loops: CDR1 GTSNPN, CDR2 SVGIG (reference sequence). This CDR3 spans 13 amino acids. CDR3 in amino acids: CAWDGTGNYGYTF. In DNA form, the CDR3 reads TGTGCCTGGGATGGGACAGGGAACTATGGCTACACCTTC.

In DNA form, the CDR3 reads TGTGCCAGTAGTCCTCTCCTTGGGAGCCACTATGGCTACACCTTC. Its protein is CASSPLLGSHYGYTF. The chain is built from TRBV19 and TRBJ1-2; D is ambiguous. The V gene's germline CDR1 is LNHDA and CDR2 SQIVND (reference sequence). V was cut by 5 bases and J by 3 bases, with 16 bases left in between. The length of the CDR3 is 15 residues.

The rearrangement joins TRBV6-1 to TRBJ2-7; D gene unclear. Germline V gene data show CDR1 as MNHNS and CDR2 as SASEGT. V shed 1 base and J shed 9 bases, with 10 bases lying between them. This CDR3 has 12 amino acids. CDR3 in amino acids: CASSEGPRRQYF. The CDR3 DNA reads TGTGCCAGCAGTGAAGGCCCTCGGAGGCAGTACTTC.

This chain links TRBV27 with TRBJ2-5, with D maybe TRBD2 (7 bases). V was cut by 6 bases and J by 6 bases, with 17 bases left in between. The germline gives CDR1 MNHEY, CDR2 SMNVEV (reference sequence). The CDR3 consists of 14 residues. The CDR3 loop reads CASSLEGGRKTQYF. In DNA, the CDR3 is TGTGCCAGCAGCCTAGAGGGGGGGCGGAAGACCCAGTACTTC.

The rearrangement links TRBV12-3 or TRBV12-4 to TRBJ2-7, with D unresolved. The CDR3 loop spans 13 amino acids. Deletions cut 7 bases from V and 0 bases from J, with 10 bases between. The CDR3 is CASTPGGSYEQYF. For the CDR3, the DNA is TGTGCCAGCACCCCCGGCGGCTCCTACGAGCAGTACTTC.

The chain has TRBV19 and TRBJ1-1; no clear D gene. The CDR3 loop spans 15 amino acids. In germline, CDR1 is LNHDA, CDR2 SQIVND (reference sequence). V was trimmed by 1 base and J by 5 bases, leaving 14 bases between them. The CDR3 region has the DNA TGTGCCAGTAGTATAGGCCCTTCAAGGAGGACTGAAGCTTTCTTT. It yields the protein CASSIGPSRRTEAFF.

This clone was seen ten or more times. This CDR3 reads CATSEPRDYNEQFF. The CDR3 DNA follows: TGTGCCACCAGTGAGCCCCGGGATTACAATGAGCAGTTCTTC. This chain links TRBV24-1 with TRBJ2-1; tentative D call: TRBD2 (5 bases). The CDR3 length is 14 residues. Trimming removed 4 bases at V and 4 bases at J, with 10 bases between. The germline V gene encodes CDR1 KGHDR and CDR2 SFDVKD.

V is TRBV27 and J is TRBJ2-6; no clear D gene. Trimming shortened V by 3 bases and J by 0 bases, and 9 bases separated the two germline ends. Germline CDR1 is MNHEY and CDR2 is SMNVEV (reference sequence). The CDR3 runs 16 residues. The CDR3 loop is CASSFSDTSGANVLTF. Written as DNA, the CDR3 is TGTGCCAGCAGTTTTAGTGACACCTCTGGGGCCAACGTCCTGACTTTC.

The chain joins TRBV7-8 to TRBJ1-4; 8 bases line up with TRBD1. Germline V gene lookup returns CDR1 SGHVS and CDR2 FQNEAQ. The length of the CDR3 is 16 residues. J was trimmed by 4 bases and V by 2 bases; bases with no gene match: 6. The CDR3 reads CASSLNFGQGNEKLFF. For the CDR3, the DNA is TGTGCCAGCAGCTTAAATTTCGGACAGGGTAATGAAAAACTGTTTTTT.

V and J are TRBV9 and TRBJ1-2, with D maybe TRBD1 (5 bases). Germline lookup yields CDR1 SGDLS and CDR2 YYNGEE. The CDR3 is made up of 15 amino acids. The V gene lost 3 bases and the J gene lost 3 bases, with 15 bases spanning the gap. In DNA, the CDR3 is TGTGCCAGCAGCGCCCCTCAGGGCGCTGACTATGGCTACACCTTC. Protein product: CASSAPQGADYGYTF.

A single count supports this clone. This chain connects TRBV5-4 to TRBJ2-3; a possible D gene is TRBD1 (8 bases). In germline, CDR1 is SGHNT, CDR2 YYREEE (reference sequence). V lost 4 bases and J lost 4, with 13 bases in between. The CDR3 is 14 residues long. The CDR3 sequence is CASSLQGGSDTQYF. The CDR3 DNA reads as TGTGCCAGCAGCCTACAGGGGGGGTCAGATACGCAGTATTTT. Using reference TRBV5-4 and TRBJ2-3 for the parts outside the CDR3, the full variable domain is ETGVTQSPTHLIKTRGQQVTLRCSSQSGHNTVSWYQQALGQGPQFIFQYYREEENGRGNFPPRFSGLQFPNYSSELNVNALELDDSALYLCASSLQGGSDTQYFGPGTRLTVL.

V is TRBV6-6 and J is TRBJ2-7; D might be TRBD1 (6 bases). Between the trimmed V and J ends, which lost 0 bases and 6 bases, there was a span of 12 bases. Germline CDR1 MNHNY, CDR2 SVGAGI (reference sequence). The length of the CDR3 is 14 residues. The CDR3: CASSYSSTGTEQYF. In nucleotides, the CDR3 is TGTGCCAGCAGTTACTCGAGTACAGGGACCGAGCAGTACTTC.

This rearrangement joins TRBV6-5 to TRBJ2-1, with TRBD1 as a possible D gene (6 bases). The CDR3 length is 11 residues. Germline values: CDR1 MNHEY, CDR2 SVGAGI. V lost 2 bases to trimming and J lost 11 bases, with 7 bases between them. CDR3 protein: CASSYGQKQFF. CDR3 DNA: TGTGCCAGCAGTTACGGACAGAAGCAGTTCTTC.

On this clone: The same CDR3 arises from other DNA sequences in this sample as well. The chain has TRBV18 and TRBJ1-2, with 7 bases matching TRBD1. The junction had 2 bases not matched to a gene; V was cut back by 3 bases and J by 4 bases. This CDR3 is built from 13 residues. CDR1 KGHSH and CDR2 LQKENI come from the germline V gene. As DNA, the CDR3 is TGTGCCAGCTCACCTTCAGGGGGCTATGGCTACACCTTC. This translates into CASSPSGGYGYTF. Full variable domain (missing parts from reference TRBV18 and TRBJ1-2): NAGVMQNPRHLVRRRGQEARLRCSPMKGHSHVYWYRQLPEEGLKFMVYLQKENIIDESGMPKERFSAEFPKEGPSILRIQQVVRGDSAAYFCASSPSGGYGYTFGSGTRLTVV.

This CDR3 is CASSQELQGANYGYTF. The CDR3 DNA sequence: TGCGCCAGCAGCCAAGAGCTCCAGGGGGCGAACTATGGCTACACCTTC. The chain has TRBV4-1 and TRBJ1-2, with 8 positions matching TRBD1. Unmatched junction bases numbered 5, after V lost 0 bases and J lost 2 bases. CDR3 length: 16 amino acids. Germline lookup yields CDR1 MGHRA and CDR2 YSYEKL.